One sample yielded the 29 T cell receptor beta chains listed below, sequenced in a study of T cells in Graves' hyperthyroidism and ophthalmopathy. RNA transcripts served as the template for amplifying TCR beta CDR3 regions. In the first-round RT-PCR of the TCR CDR3, the HTBI primer set was used. TCRdb redid the calling of the multiplex PCR reads with MiXCR, one entry per CDR3 protein. The sample lists fewer than 750,000 distinct CDR3 sequences, approximately 15% seen once, with 3.5% to 4.5% in the top ten. Sequenced material: blood. Receptor source: a middle-aged woman with Graves' ophthalmopathy.

The V call is TRBV29-1, the J call TRBJ2-7, with D possibly being TRBD1 (6 bases). Germline V CDR1 and CDR2: SQVTM, ANQGSEA. This CDR3 is 11 amino acids long. Trimming took off 7 bases at V and 5 bases at J, with 12 bases between the two ends. The CDR3, as DNA: TGCAGCGCCTACAGGGTCAACGAGCAGTACTTC. This gives the protein CSAYRVNEQYF.

This clonotype was found a few times. The chain carries TRBV12-3 or TRBV12-4 and TRBJ2-1; 8 bases line up with TRBD2. The CDR3 is 15 amino acids. V lost 6 bases to trimming and J lost 4 bases; unmatched junction nucleotides: 8. CDR3 nucleotides: TGTGCCAGCAGCCAAACTAGCGGCCCGTACAATGAGCAGTTCTTC. Its protein product is CASSQTSGPYNEQFF.

For the CDR3, the DNA is TGTGCCAGCAGTACCTGGACAGGGTATGAGCAGTACTTC. Translation: CASSTWTGYEQYF. The chain carries TRBV28 and TRBJ2-7; 8 nucleotides match TRBD1. The length of the CDR3 is 13 residues. V dropped 5 bases and J dropped 7; count of bases not matched to a gene: 7. The V gene's germline CDR1 is MDHEN and CDR2 SYDVKM.

Only a few counts were recorded for this clonotype. The V gene is TRBV27, the J gene TRBJ2-7; D might be TRBD1 (6 bases). V lost 4 bases and J 0 bases, leaving 16 bases between the germline ends. Germline-derived CDR1 and CDR2 are MNHEY and SMNVEV (reference sequence). The length of the CDR3 is 16 residues. CDR3 sequence (DNA): TGTGCCAGCAGTTCTAACCGACAGGCCCTCTCCTACGAGCAGTACTTC. This translates into CASSSNRQALSYEQYF.

This chain connects TRBV20-1 to TRBJ1-3; no definite D call. The V end lost 5 bases, the J end lost 0 bases, and 14 bases lay between the germline ends. This CDR3 comprises 15 residues. Germline V gene lookup returns CDR1 DFQATT and CDR2 SNEGSKA (reference sequence). In nucleotides, the CDR3 is TGCAGTGCTCTCATACCCAGGAGCTCTGGAAACACCATATATTTT. It translates to CSALIPRSSGNTIYF.

The chain employs TRBV12-3 or TRBV12-4 and TRBJ2-7; 10 nucleotides agree with TRBD1. There are 16 residues in the CDR3. The junction had 10 bases not matched to a gene; V was cut back by 5 bases and J by 3 bases. The CDR3 protein is CASSPGRQGAIYEQYF. The CDR3 DNA reads TGTGCCAGCAGTCCCGGGAGACAGGGGGCTATCTACGAGCAGTACTTC.

This clonotype has at least ten counts. The V and J genes are TRBV7-2 and TRBJ2-5; maybe TRBD1 (6 bases). V lost 5 bases to trimming and J lost 4 bases, with 11 bases between them. Germline V CDR1 and CDR2: SGHTA, FQGNSA. The CDR3 sequence is 13 residues long. The CDR3 DNA reads TGTGCCAGCAGCCCAGGACAGACAGAGACCCAGTACTTC. Translation: CASSPGQTETQYF.

This clonotype came up a few times. The CDR3 DNA is TGTGCCAGCAGCCAAGATGGGTTCGGCAATCAGCCCCAGCATTTT. This codes for CASSQDGFGNQPQHF. The V call is TRBV4-2, the J call TRBJ1-5; D gene ambiguous. Germline loops: CDR1 LGHNA, CDR2 YNFKEQ. This CDR3 comprises 15 residues. Trimming stripped 0 bases from V and 2 bases from J, with 8 bases between.

This chain links TRBV27 with TRBJ2-7; TRBD1 might be the D (7 bases). The CDR3 has 15 amino acids. The ends were cut back, 0 bases at V and 5 bases at J, with 14 bases in the middle. The germline V gene has CDR1 MNHEY and CDR2 SMNVEV (reference sequence). CDR3 region: CASSLSSRGRNEQYF. As DNA, the CDR3 is TGTGCCAGCAGTTTATCTAGCAGGGGGAGGAACGAGCAGTACTTC.

This chain connects TRBV12-3 or TRBV12-4 to TRBJ1-1; D unresolved. V lost 7 bases, J lost 7 bases, and 13 bases lay in between. The CDR3 is 12 amino acids. The CDR3 spells CASNRSRGEAFF. Here the CDR3 DNA reads TGTGCCAGCAACCGATCACGGGGTGAAGCTTTCTTT.

Many counts were recorded for this clonotype. The chain links TRBV30 to TRBJ2-5; TRBD2 agrees at 10 bases. Losses at the gene ends were 2 bases for V and 2 bases for J; bases not matched to a gene: 8. Germline V gene sequence: CDR1 GTSNPN, CDR2 SVGIG (reference sequence). CDR3 length: 16 amino acids. In DNA, the CDR3 is TGTGCCTGGAGTCGGCTAGCGGGAGTAGCACAAGAGACCCAGTACTTC. As protein: CAWSRLAGVAQETQYF.

A remark on this clonotype: One end of the junction varies from germline; a read error may be responsible. J is TRBJ2-5 and V is TRBV12-3 or TRBV12-4; 7 bases line up with TRBD2. The CDR3 runs 14 residues. The CDR3 DNA sequence: TGTCCCAGCAAGGGGACTAATGGGCCGGGGCCCCAGTACTTC. It yields the protein CPSKGTNGPGPQYF.

This clonotype occurred many times. This chain connects TRBV7-2 to TRBJ1-1, with TRBD1 identical over 9 bases. CDR1 and CDR2 from the germline V gene are SGHTA and FQGNSA. The CDR3 is made up of 13 amino acids. V dropped 9 bases and J dropped 0; count of bases not matched to a gene: 2. Written as DNA, the CDR3 is TGTGCCAGTGGGACAGGGATGAACACTGAAGCTTTCTTT. Translating gives CASGTGMNTEAFF.

To note about this clonotype: Mismatch with germline at one junction end may stem from a read error. The V and J genes are TRBV7-2 and TRBJ2-7; no reliable D call. The CDR3 sequence is 14 residues long. Germline V gene data show CDR1 as SGHTA and CDR2 as FQGNSA. This chain's CDR3 is CASSPTGVSYEQHF. The CDR3 DNA follows: TGTGCCAGCAGCCCGACTGGCGTTTCGTACGAGCAGCACTTC.

This clonotype was recorded many times. The chain employs TRBV6-5 and TRBJ1-6; possible D gene TRBD1, 6 bases. Looked up from germline, CDR1 is MNHEY and CDR2 is SVGAGI. This CDR3 has 14 amino acids. With 4 bases removed from V and 12 bases from J, the gap between germline ends came to 16 bases. DNA of the CDR3: TGTGCCAGCAGTTTCCTCGCAAGGGGGGGACCCCTCCACTTT. Protein sequence: CASSFLARGGPLHF.

This clonotype was recorded many times. The chain joins TRBV24-1 to TRBJ1-2; weak D call: TRBD1 (6 bases). Germline lookup yields CDR1 KGHDR and CDR2 SFDVKD. The germline V and J ends were trimmed by 4 bases and 8 bases, with 19 bases remaining between them. The CDR3 has 15 amino acids. CDR3 region: CATSDPRTEVSGYTF. As DNA, the CDR3 is TGTGCCACCAGTGACCCCCGGACAGAGGTATCGGGCTACACCTTC.

At least ten counts were recorded for this clonotype. V and J are TRBV12-3 or TRBV12-4 and TRBJ1-1; D gene uncertain. This CDR3 has 15 amino acids. The V and J ends lost 3 bases and 5 bases respectively, with 16 bases between them. CDR3 DNA sequence: TGTGCCAGCAGTTTCGGCATCCAAGGAGGGACTGAAGCTTTCTTT. Encoded protein: CASSFGIQGGTEAFF.

The sample holds many counts of this clonotype. The chain is built from TRBV11-2 and TRBJ2-7, with D unresolved. CDR3 length: 13 amino acids. Trimming stripped 2 bases from V and 3 bases from J, with 8 bases between. From germline, CDR1 is SGHAT and CDR2 FQNNGV. The CDR3 protein is CASSLIELYEQYF. The DNA for the CDR3 is TGTGCCAGCAGCTTAATCGAACTCTACGAGCAGTACTTC.

Remarks on this clonotype: Given a much more abundant clone one base away, this may be a read error. The DNA for the CDR3 is TGTGCCAGCAGTTTAACAGGGGGCTTAAGCAATCAGCCCCAGCATTTT. Translating it yields CASSLTGGLSNQPQHF. The rearrangement links TRBV27 to TRBJ1-5; 9 nucleotides agree with TRBD1. Germline lookup yields CDR1 MNHEY and CDR2 SMNVEV (reference sequence). With V trimmed by 2 bases and J by 1 base, 3 bases remained unmatched. The CDR3 totals 16 residues.

The chain has TRBV5-1 and TRBJ2-5, with 7 bases fitting TRBD2. After removal of 3 bases from V and 2 bases from J, the junction contained 7 bases not matched to a gene. Germline CDR1 SGHRS, CDR2 YFSETQ. The CDR3 sequence is 15 residues long. The CDR3 sequence is CASSSLAGSQETQYF. The CDR3, as DNA: TGCGCCAGCAGCTCTTTAGCGGGTTCACAAGAGACCCAGTACTTC.

The V call is TRBV12-3 or TRBV12-4, the J call TRBJ2-2; 10 positions agree with TRBD2. V dropped 1 base and J dropped 7; count of bases not matched to a gene: 6. The CDR3 has 16 residues. The CDR3 DNA reads as TGTGCCAGCAGTTTAGGGCTAGCGGGAGTACACGGGGAGCTGTTTTTT. Its translation is CASSLGLAGVHGELFF.

This clonotype showed up many times. J is TRBJ1-5 and V is TRBV12-3 or TRBV12-4; no definite D call. The V gene lost 5 bases and the J gene lost 1 base, with 9 bases spanning the gap. The CDR3 loop spans 14 amino acids. In DNA form, the CDR3 reads TGTGCCAGCAGTCCTGCTGAGAGCAATCAGCCCCAGCATTTT. Translation: CASSPAESNQPQHF.

For this clonotype: Mismatch with germline at one junction end may stem from a read error. The chain joins TRBV12-3 or TRBV12-4 to TRBJ2-7; a possible D gene is TRBD2 (5 bases). This CDR3 has 11 residues. DNA of the CDR3: TGTGCCAGCAGCCGGACTGACGATCAGTACTTC. Amino acids: CASSRTDDQYF.

The chain joins TRBV5-6 to TRBJ2-5; maybe TRBD1 (5 bases). Trimming shortened V by 0 bases and J by 0 bases, and 15 bases separated the two germline ends. Germline CDR1 is SGHDT and CDR2 is YYEEEE. The CDR3 consists of 17 residues. The CDR3 spells CASSLEQASDHQETQYF. CDR3 sequence (DNA): TGTGCCAGCAGCTTGGAACAGGCCTCAGACCACCAAGAGACCCAGTACTTC. The whole variable domain, remainder taken from reference TRBV5-6 and TRBJ2-5, is DAGVTQSPTHLIKTRGQQVTLRCSPKSGHDTVSWYQQALGQGPQFIFQYYEEEERQRGNFPDRFSGHQFPNYSSELNVNALLLGDSALYLCASSLEQASDHQETQYFGPGTRLLVL.

The CDR3 region is CAWSLAAGGRTEAFF. The CDR3 DNA sequence: TGTGCCTGGAGTCTGGCGGCCGGGGGCCGCACTGAAGCTTTCTTT. The chain recombines TRBV30 with TRBJ1-1, with a weak D call TRBD1 (6 bases). Germline V gene data show CDR1 as GTSNPN and CDR2 as SVGIG (reference sequence). Trimming pared 2 bases from V and 4 bases from J, leaving 17 bases between. The CDR3 runs 15 residues. Based on the CDR3 plus reference TRBV30 and TRBJ1-1, the full variable domain is SQTIHQWPATLVQPVGSPLSLECTVEGTSNPNLYWYRQAAGRGLQLLFYSVGIGQISSEVPQNLSASRPQDRQFILSSKKLLLSDSGFYLCAWSLAAGGRTEAFFGQGTRLTVV.

This sequence joins TRBV6-1 and TRBJ1-2; no clear D gene. CDR1 is MNHNS, CDR2 SASEGT, per germline. The CDR3 has 15 amino acids. V lost 5 bases and J 0 bases, leaving 13 bases between the germline ends. In nucleotides, the CDR3 is TGTGCCAGCAGTATTTCGGACCGAACTAACTATGGCTACACCTTC. Its protein is CASSISDRTNYGYTF.

This clonotype showed up many times. The chain links TRBV11-2 to TRBJ1-2; 10 nucleotides align to TRBD1. Germline V lookup: CDR1 SGHAT, CDR2 FQNNGV. This CDR3 contains 17 residues. Germline trimming cut 0 bases from V and 4 bases from J; bases unmatched to any gene: 8. CDR3 coding DNA: TGTGCCAGCAGCTTAGAAATTGGGACAGGGGATCCCTATGGCTACACCTTC. Its protein is CASSLEIGTGDPYGYTF.

This clonotype was picked up many times. The chain joins TRBV7-2 to TRBJ2-2; 7 nucleotides match TRBD1. V lost 5 bases and J lost 7; bases outside the gene matches: 13. This CDR3 has 16 residues. From germline, CDR1 is SGHTA and CDR2 FQGNSA. The CDR3 region has the DNA TGTGCCAGCAGCCCAGAGGGACAGCCTCTCGGCGGGGAGCTGTTTTTT. Translation: CASSPEGQPLGGELFF. The full variable domain, completed using reference TRBV7-2 and TRBJ2-2, is GAGVSQSPSNKVTEKGKDVELRCDPISGHTALYWYRQSLGQGLEFLIYFQGNSAPDKSGLPSDRFSAERTGGSVSTLTIQRTQQEDSAVYLCASSPEGQPLGGELFFGEGSRLTVL.

The chain employs TRBV6-1 and TRBJ2-7; D ambiguous. The CDR3 extends over 14 amino acids. Trimming shortened V by 7 bases and J by 9 bases, and 22 bases separated the two germline ends. CDR1 and CDR2 from the germline V gene are MNHNS and SASEGT. The CDR3 sequence is CASKEKGSSSGQYF. The CDR3 DNA reads as TGTGCCAGCAAAGAAAAAGGGTCTAGTTCGGGGCAGTACTTC.